This T cell receptor (beta chain) derives from a study of vaccination and CD4 T cells after COVID-19. Study overall: Comprising six males and four females, the convalescent participants counted two Hispanic individuals among them. Whole-study results and caveats: Convalescent patients had a median roughly 85% of post-vaccine SARS-CoV-2-reactive clones that were detected only after vaccination, not before it. Post-vaccination reactive clonotypes (median approximately 38) did not differ significantly from post-infection (approximately 20). In convalescent patients, 304 of 307 vaccine-specific clones were spike mono-reactive.

The treatment was: approximately 11-day PBMC culture with coronavirus spike peptide pools or control peptides (ViraFEST assay). The Oncomine TCR Beta short-read assay was what sequenced the DNA obtained from cultured CD4+ T cells. TCRdb itself ran the PCR reads through MiXCR, one entry per CDR3 protein. The sample comprises over 10,000 distinct CDR3 sequences, approximately 60% of which are singletons, and approximately 13% rests with the top ten. This clonotype was recorded once. Its antigen is still unknown. CDR1 is SGHRS and CDR2 is YFSETQ in the germline V gene. This CDR3 is built from 16 residues. V lost 0 bases and J lost 7, with 17 bases in between.

Sequencing used CD4+ T cells from blood, cultured in vitro. The clonotype comes from a human donor who had recovered from COVID-19. The chain employs TRBV5-1 and TRBJ2-1, with a tentative D call TRBD1 (5 bases). For the CDR3, the DNA is TGCGCCAGCAGCTTGGAAAGGGGTGAAGCAAGGAATGAGCAGTTCTTC. Translated, it gives CASSLERGEARNEQFF.